Sequencing of this T cell receptor (beta chain) was carried out in a study of CD8+CD57+ T cells in acquired aplastic anemia (dated by TCRdb to about 2018). At the level of the whole study: Extracted DNA from sorted CD4+ and CD8+ cells averaged approximately 3 ug, ranging from roughly 0.17 to 30 ug. CD8+CD57+ expansion was defined as a frequency above the mean frequency observed in healthy subjects. Broad study findings and their caveats: Between patients and healthy controls, no significant difference in CD8+ Simpson's diversity was found (P=0.060). Although 25 to 30 CD8+ CDR3 sequences were shared by patients and controls, these sequences appeared highly expressed in patients and within the immunodominant clones of patients.

As concerns this clonotype: Its antigen target is currently unknown. At one of its ends the junction is not consistent with the germline gene, which may arise from a read error.

Expansion of CD8+CD57+ cells had been shown by flow cytometry in the patients chosen for sequencing. Every patient had severe acquired aplastic anemia, diagnosed using the International Study of Aplastic Anemia and Agranulocytosis and Camitta criteria. No patient had received any therapy when blood was sampled. TCR repertoires of sorted CD4+ and CD8+ blood T cells from severe aplastic anemia patients and healthy subjects were deep-sequenced in the study. Patients were enrolled under clinicaltrials.gov protocols 00001620, 01623167, 00001397, 00071045, 00081523 and 00961064 in the USA. Ficoll-Paque density gradient centrifugation was used to isolate peripheral blood mononuclear cells. Before DNA was extracted, CD4+ and CD8+ T cells were sorted using either FACS or magnetic beads. Genomic DNA was used as template for profiling of TCR beta VDJ combinations and CDR3 sequences. An Illumina HiSeq 2000 was the platform used for TCR repertoire sequencing. From the authors' description of their analysis: Repertoire assessment relied on Simpson's diversity index, CDR3 size and DJ length profiles, and TRBV/TRBJ rearrangement plots. The immunodominant clone was defined as the most abundant DNA sequence in deep sequencing data. CDR3 amino acid sequences were screened for sharing across subjects and were compared with published repertoires and the VDJdb database. The public sequencing data were trimmed at Q25 with fastp and processed into clonotypes with MiXCR by TCRdb, which kept only in-frame beta chains. Identical CDR3 protein sequences are pooled into one entry, listed with their most common genes and DNA. The V and J calls were determined by TCRdb, not by the authors. Here the sample has roughly 190,000 distinct CDR3 sequences; just under 50% occur a single time. Jointly, the top ten make up over 7.5% of the sample.

The sample was sorted CD4+, CD8+, or CD8+CD57+ T cells (not recorded which) from PBMCs. This TCR was sampled from a human donor with aplastic anemia.

The nucleotide sequence is given as TGCGCCATCGGCAACCCACCGACCCATCCGGGGGAGCAGTACTTC. It is translated as CAIGNPPTHPGEQYF. Recombination linked TRBV10-3 to TRBJ2-7, with TRBD2 tentatively as D gene (5 bases match). The CDR3 measures 15 amino acids from cysteine to phenylalanine. The CDR3 DNA has 45 bases and is translated from base 1. Based on the germline V gene, the CDR1 and CDR2 sequences are ENHRY and SYGVKD.